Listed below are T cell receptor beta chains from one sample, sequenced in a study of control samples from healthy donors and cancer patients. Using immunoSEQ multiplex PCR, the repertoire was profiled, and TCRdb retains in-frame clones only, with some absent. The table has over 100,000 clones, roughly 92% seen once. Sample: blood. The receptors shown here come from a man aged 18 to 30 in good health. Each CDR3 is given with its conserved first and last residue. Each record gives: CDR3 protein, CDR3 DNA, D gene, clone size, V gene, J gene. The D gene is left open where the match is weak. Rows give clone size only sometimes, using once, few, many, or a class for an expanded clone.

CDR3aa: CASSLSPPNGNTIYF
CDR3nt: TGTGCCAGCAGCTTAAGCCCCCCGAATGGAAACACCATATATTTT
d_gene: NA
abundance: NA
v_gene: TRBV11-2
j_gene: TRBJ1-3

CDR3aa: CASQRGKGLNTEAFF
CDR3nt: TGTGCCAGCCAAAGGGGTAAGGGACTAAACACTGAAGCTTTCTTT
d_gene: NA
abundance: NA
v_gene: TRBV11-2
j_gene: TRBJ1-1

CDR3aa: CASSSGTDNEKLFF
CDR3nt: TGCGCCAGCAGCTCGGGGACAGACAATGAGAAACTGTTTTTT
d_gene: TRBD1
abundance: few
v_gene: TRBV5-1
j_gene: TRBJ1-4

CDR3aa: CAMWERQFDMNTEAFF
CDR3nt: TGCGCCATGTGGGAGAGACAGTTCGACATGAACACTGAAGCTTTCTTT
d_gene: NA
abundance: NA
v_gene: TRBV10-1
j_gene: TRBJ1-1

CDR3aa: CASSQGPHKEAFF
CDR3nt: TGTGCCAGCAGCCAAGGGCCACACAAAGAAGCTTTCTTT
d_gene: NA
abundance: once
v_gene: TRBV4-2
j_gene: TRBJ1-1

CDR3aa: CAISPVRVRETQYF
CDR3nt: TGTGCCATCAGCCCCGTTCGAGTACGGGAGACCCAGTACTTC
d_gene: NA
abundance: NA
v_gene: TRBV10-3
j_gene: TRBJ2-5

CDR3aa: CASSLESRQYEQYF
CDR3nt: TGTGCCAGCAGCTTAGAATCGCGACAGTACGAGCAGTACTTC
d_gene: NA
abundance: NA
v_gene: TRBV7-9
j_gene: TRBJ2-7

CDR3aa: CASSEVAGGRQETQYF
CDR3nt: TGTGCCAGCAGTGAAGTGGCAGGGGGACGCCAAGAGACCCAGTACTTC
d_gene: TRBD1
abundance: NA
v_gene: TRBV6-1
j_gene: TRBJ2-5

CDR3aa: CASGGGNQPQHF
CDR3nt: TGTGCCAGCGGGGGAGGCAATCAGCCCCAGCATTTT
d_gene: NA
abundance: NA
v_gene: TRBV9
j_gene: TRBJ1-5

CDR3aa: CSVPGQGLLGRYNEQFF
CDR3nt: TGCAGCGTCCCGGGACAGGGACTTTTAGGTCGCTACAATGAGCAGTTCTTC
d_gene: TRBD1
abundance: few
v_gene: TRBV29-1
j_gene: TRBJ2-1

CDR3aa: CASSYLDRDTGELFF
CDR3nt: TGTGCCAGCAGCTACCTGGACAGGGACACCGGGGAGCTGTTTTTT
d_gene: TRBD1
abundance: NA
v_gene: TRBV5-6
j_gene: TRBJ2-2